Below, 2 T cell receptor beta chains from the same sample are listed, as sequenced in a study of human T cells and chemical hapten exposure. MiXCR was run by TCRdb on the RACE reads, yielding one entry per CDR3 protein. The table has about 96,000 distinct CDR3 sequences, 9.3% seen once. Time point reported: patch test 2, 6 weeks after DPC sensitization. Documented treatment: therapeutic diphenylcyclopropenone sensitization with weekly scalp DPC. The specimen was whole blood, collected in connection with sensitization to the hapten diphenylcyclopropenone (DPC). The receptors originated from a woman between 35 and 50 years old with alopecia areata. Some clones in this sample may be carry-over from other donors' samples.

This clonotype was detected many times. The J gene is TRBJ2-1, the V gene TRBV28; the match to TRBD1 covers 9 bases. The germline CDR1 and CDR2 sequences are MDHEN and SYDVKM. V lost 6 bases and J lost 12; bases outside the gene matches: 9. The length of the CDR3 is 13 residues. CDR3 sequence (DNA): TGTGCCAGCAGGCCGGGACAGGGATTTCGGCAGTTCTTC. Encoded protein: CASRPGQGFRQFF.

This clonotype was counted many times. The chain links TRBV20-1 to TRBJ2-5, with TRBD2 matching 11 bases. This CDR3 is built from 15 residues. V dropped 4 bases and J dropped 5; count of bases not matched to a gene: 9. Looked up from germline, CDR1 is DFQATT and CDR2 is SNEGSKA (reference sequence). Here the CDR3 DNA reads TGCAGTGCTACCGACCTACTAGCGGGAGTTGAGACCCAGTACTTC. It specifies CSATDLLAGVETQYF.